These T cell receptor beta chains were read from a single sample in a study of T cell changes during pregnancy in multiple sclerosis. TCRdb keeps only in-frame clones here, not all; method: immunoSEQ multiplex PCR. This sample has 60,000 to 90,000 clones; around 90% occur once, and the top ten carry roughly 1.7%. The sequenced sample was peripheral blood, obtained in the first trimester of pregnancy. The receptors here all came from a female donor in good health, enrolled as a control in a pregnancy study. Each CDR3 is given with its conserved first and last residue. Each record gives: D gene, clone size, J gene, V gene, CDR3 protein, CDR3 DNA. A D gene is named only where the DNA matches it firmly. Where a row states a size, it is once, few, many or the class of an expanded clone; other rows omit it.

TRBD2,NA,TRBJ2-1,TRBV19,CASSPSGSGHYNEQFF,TGTGCCAGTAGTCCCTCGGGTAGCGGGCACTACAATGAGCAGTTCTTC
TRBD2,NA,TRBJ2-2,TRBV2,CASRAGGYTGELFF,TGTGCCAGCAGGGCGGGGGGATACACCGGGGAGCTGTTTTTT
NA,NA,TRBJ2-7,TRBV7-9,CASSGSPEPFYEQYF,TGTGCCAGCAGCGGCTCTCCGGAGCCCTTCTACGAGCAGTACTTC
TRBD2,NA,TRBJ2-7,TRBV5-4,CASSTRTSGLSYEQYF,TGTGCCAGCAGCACGCGGACTAGCGGTCTCTCCTACGAGCAGTACTTC
NA,NA,TRBJ2-7,TRBV7-2,CASSLYGGGGIYEQYF,TGTGCCAGCAGCTTATACGGCGGAGGTGGTATATACGAGCAGTACTTC
TRBD2,NA,TRBJ2-1,TRBV19,CASSDLTSGTDNEQFF,TGTGCCAGTAGTGACTTGACTAGCGGGACCGACAATGAGCAGTTCTTC
NA,NA,TRBJ1-2,TRBV6-5,CASSRALSIYGYTF,TGTGCCAGCAGCCGCGCGCTGAGTATATATGGCTACACCTTC
TRBD1,NA,TRBJ2-3,TRBV5-1,CASSTGTGVDTQYF,TGCGCCAGCTCGACCGGGACAGGGGTAGATACGCAGTATTTT
TRBD1,once,TRBJ2-7,TRBV27,CASSLSGQGAYEQYF,TGTGCCAGCAGTTTATCAGGGCAGGGGGCTTACGAGCAGTACTTC
TRBD2,NA,TRBJ2-3,TRBV7-9,CASSLTSGGTTDTQYF,TGTGCCAGCAGCTTGACTAGCGGGGGCACCACAGATACGCAGTATTTT
TRBD1,once,TRBJ1-2,TRBV6-5,CASSSKQGAGYGYTF,TGTGCCAGCAGTTCCAAACAGGGGGCAGGCTATGGCTACACCTTC
TRBD1,NA,TRBJ1-2,TRBV25-1,CASSETGSGYTF,TGTGCCAGCAGTGAGACAGGGTCTGGCTACACCTTC
TRBD1,NA,TRBJ2-7,TRBV11-2,CASSLEGTGGLVQYF,TGTGCCAGCAGCTTAGAAGGGACAGGGGGTTTGGTGCAGTACTTC
NA,NA,TRBJ2-1,TRBV18,CASSTYGNEQFF,TGTGCCAGCTCAACCTACGGCAATGAGCAGTTCTTC
TRBD2,NA,TRBJ2-1,TRBV4-1,CASSRHGKREWNEQFF,TGCGCCAGCAGCCGACACGGGAAGCGGGAGTGGAATGAGCAGTTCTTC
NA,NA,TRBJ2-7,TRBV27,CASSSTGPYEQYF,TGTGCCAGCAGTTCGACAGGCCCCTACGAGCAGTACTTC
TRBD1,NA,TRBJ2-1,TRBV6-4,CASSDSPGDRGLNEQFF,TGTGCCAGCAGTGACTCTCCCGGGGACAGGGGGCTCAATGAGCAGTTCTTC
TRBD2,NA,TRBJ2-1,TRBV18,CASSPPWTSFNEQFF,TGTGCCAGCTCACCACCATGGACTAGCTTCAATGAGCAGTTCTTC
TRBD1,NA,TRBJ2-3,TRBV6-5,CASSTTRTGADTQYF,TGTGCCAGCAGTACAACACGGACAGGCGCAGATACGCAGTATTTT
TRBD1,NA,TRBJ1-2,TRBV6-5,CASSRDRQNYGYTF,TGTGCCAGCAGCAGGGACAGGCAGAACTATGGCTACACCTTC
NA,NA,TRBJ2-2,TRBV28,CASSTDSYTGELFF,TGTGCCAGCAGTACCGACAGCTACACCGGGGAGCTGTTTTTT
TRBD1,NA,TRBJ2-5,TRBV10-3,CAISEGTGGRETQYF,TGTGCCATCAGTGAAGGGACAGGGGGGAGAGAGACCCAGTACTTC
NA,NA,TRBJ1-1,TRBV5-1,CASSRTWGVNTEAFF,TGCGCCAGCAGCCGGACATGGGGGGTGAACACTGAAGCTTTCTTT
NA,NA,TRBJ2-5,TRBV2,CASRGGSETQYF,TGTGCCAGCAGGGGGGGAAGTGAGACCCAGTACTTC
TRBD2,NA,TRBJ2-3,TRBV7-2,CASSLSPAGVRTDTQYF,TGTGCCAGCAGCTTAAGTCCGGCGGGAGTTAGGACAGATACGCAGTATTTT
TRBD2,NA,TRBJ2-3,TRBV7-2,CASSLGVVAGVQYF,TGTGCCAGCAGCTTAGGAGTGGTAGCGGGAGTGCAGTATTTT
TRBD2,NA,TRBJ2-1,TRBV4-2,CASSQDPQRGYNEQFF,TGTGCCAGCAGCCAAGATCCCCAGCGGGGTTACAATGAGCAGTTCTTC
NA,NA,TRBJ1-1,TRBV28,CASSLTGNTEAFF,TGTGCCAGCAGTTTAACGGGGAACACTGAAGCTTTCTTT